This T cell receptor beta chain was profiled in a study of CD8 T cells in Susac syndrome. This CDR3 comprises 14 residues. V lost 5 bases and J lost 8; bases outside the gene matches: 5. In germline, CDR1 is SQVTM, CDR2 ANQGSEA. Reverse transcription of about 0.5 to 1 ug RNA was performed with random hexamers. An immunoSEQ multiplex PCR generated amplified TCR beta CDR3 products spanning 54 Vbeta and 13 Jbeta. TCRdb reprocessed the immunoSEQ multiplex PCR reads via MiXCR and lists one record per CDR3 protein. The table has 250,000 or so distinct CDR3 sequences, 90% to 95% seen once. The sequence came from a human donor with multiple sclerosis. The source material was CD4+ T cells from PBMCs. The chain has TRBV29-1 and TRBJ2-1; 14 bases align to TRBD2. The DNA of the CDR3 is TGCAGCGTTCGACTAGCGGGAGGGCGGGATGAGCAGTTCTTC. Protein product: CSVRLAGGRDEQFF.